This TCR beta chain was sequenced during a study of T cells in Graves' hyperthyroidism and ophthalmopathy. Researchers took RNA transcripts and amplified the TCR beta CDR3 regions from them. First-round RT-PCR of the TCR CDR3 relied on the HTBI primer set. TCRdb itself ran the multiplex PCR reads through MiXCR, one entry per CDR3 protein. In the table there are approximately 360,000 distinct CDR3 sequences, roughly 25% of which are singletons. Study conclusions and caveats: Researchers found most expanded thyroid clonotypes above 0.001 in blood as well.

V was trimmed by 0 bases and J by 2 bases, leaving 11 bases between them. This CDR3 comprises 15 residues. Germline V gene lookup returns CDR1 DFQATT and CDR2 SNEGSKA (reference sequence). This clonotype occurred many times. The antigen is not known. Absence of ophthalmopathy progression within 18 months defined stable Graves' hyperthyroidism. The sequence derives from a man in his forties or fifties with Graves' hyperthyroidism. Sequencing was carried out using blood. This chain uses TRBV20-1 with TRBJ1-5, with no clear D. CDR3: CSARDGVAGNQPQHF. CDR3 coding DNA: TGCAGTGCTAGAGATGGGGTGGCGGGCAATCAGCCCCAGCATTTT.